The entry below gives a single T cell receptor beta chain sequence along with its context. What it binds is unknown. This specimen comes from a study of T cell responses to AZD1222 COVID-19 vaccine. As for the study in general: Recipients boosted at about 4 weeks or about 12 weeks are pooled. Whole-study results and caveats: Nearly half of spike-specific TCRs reportedly target variant regions that are unmutated in the B.1.351 and B.1.1.7 variants. Repertoires were collected only later (after the peak T cell response had occurred).

The data were produced by immunoSEQ multiplex PCR, yet TCRdb's version contains in-frame clones alone and is incomplete. In the table there are under 200,000 clones, around 93% of which are singletons. Germline lookup yields CDR1 LGHNA and CDR2 YNFKEQ. The length of the CDR3 is 15 residues. V gave up 0 bases and J gave up 0 bases, with 8 bases separating them. The chain is built from TRBV4-2 and TRBJ1-1; no clear D. The clonotype comes from an adult in good health. The sequenced sample was peripheral blood, obtained on day 0 of AZD1222 vaccination. The CDR3, as DNA: TGTGCCAGCAGCCAAGATTCGGTAATGAACACTGAAGCTTTCTTT. It codes for CASSQDSVMNTEAFF.